Below, 6 T cell receptor beta chains from the same sample are listed, as sequenced in a study of monozygotic twins with inflammatory bowel disease. Using the 5' RACE reads, TCRdb records one entry per CDR3 protein without DNA. The listing records approximately 400,000 distinct CDR3 sequences. The sequencing sample was made of blood. All receptors come from a human donor with ulcerative colitis or Crohn's disease, or a healthy co-twin of an affected twin (not recorded which).

This chain links TRBV19 with TRBJ1-3; the TCRdb call, TRBD1, lacks DNA for checking. In germline, CDR1 is LNHDA, CDR2 SQIVND (reference sequence). There are 16 residues in the CDR3. CDR3 protein: CASRPTVTGSGNTIYF.

This sequence joins TRBV5-1 and TRBJ1-6; TCRdb calls TRBD1, which cannot be checked without DNA. CDR1 and CDR2 (germline): SGHRS, YFSETQ. CDR3 length: 15 amino acids. CDR3 residues: CASSHDQGYNSPLHF.

The rearrangement joins TRBV20-1 to TRBJ2-1; without DNA, the TCRdb call of TRBD2 cannot be checked. This CDR3 is 15 amino acids long. Germline V CDR1 and CDR2: DFQATT, SNEGSKA (reference sequence). CDR3 amino acids: CSARKGFNSYNEQFF.

V gene TRBV11-1 combines with J gene TRBJ1-6. The germline V gene has CDR1 SGHAT and CDR2 FQDESV (reference sequence). The CDR3 is 17 amino acids. This CDR3 is CASSLPAKGGYNSPLHF.

The chain uses TRBV5-1 and TRBJ2-7. Germline CDR1 SGHRS, CDR2 YFSETQ. The CDR3 is 15 residues long. CDR3 loop: CASSLVQPASYEQYF.

The chain links TRBV18 to TRBJ1-5; TCRdb's D call of TRBD1 is untestable without DNA. Germline V gene data show CDR1 as KGHSH and CDR2 as LQKENI. The CDR3 is made up of 15 amino acids. The CDR3 spells CASRRGIDSNQPQHF.